The rows below give T cell receptor beta chains drawn from one sample of a study of T cells in Graves' hyperthyroidism and ophthalmopathy. Each CDR3 protein is one row after TCRdb ran MiXCR on the multiplex PCR reads. The table includes about 620,000 distinct CDR3 sequences, around 15% detected once. The specimen sequenced was blood. These receptors all stem from a young woman with Graves' hyperthyroidism. CDR3s include the opening cysteine and the closing phenylalanine or tryptophan.

>TRBJ2-7|TRBV6-1
CASLAWGTSYEQYF
>TRBJ2-3|TRBV6-1
CASTRQGATDTQYF
>TRBJ2-1|TRBV7-8
CASSLDWAEQFF
>TRBJ2-1|TRBV20-1
CSAEGTFNEQFF
>TRBJ2-5|TRBV7-2
CASSLWTSGQETQYF
>TRBJ2-7|TRBV14
CASSHGPGQGTYEQYF
>TRBJ2-3|TRBV30
CAWSDMGPATQYF
>TRBJ2-7|TRBV7-9
CASSSRGPYEQYF
>TRBJ2-1|TRBV13
CASSFSLAGGPEDEQFF
>TRBJ2-7|TRBV28
CASSLTQTDSEQYF
>TRBJ2-7|TRBV28
CASRPGDFYSYEQYF
>TRBJ1-2|TRBV7-9
CASSLGVIRDRGDYGYTF
>TRBJ1-2|TRBV5-5
CASSFWGLGYGYTF
>TRBJ2-5|TRBV7-8
CASSLFSRPAQETQYF
>TRBJ2-2|TRBV7-8
CASSFTGSSGELFF
>TRBJ1-1|TRBV12-3/TRBV12-4
CASSSTGGTTEAFF
>TRBJ2-1|TRBV25-1
CASSDYRSSYNEQFF
>TRBJ2-1|TRBV6-1
CASILKASYNEQFF
>TRBJ1-2|TRBV28
CASSTRQFGYGYTF
>TRBJ2-5|TRBV19
CASKPTGQETQYF
>TRBJ1-1|TRBV7-9
CASSSRQGENTEAFF
>TRBJ2-3|TRBV6-2/TRBV6-3
CASSYSRTKALRTDTQYF
>TRBJ2-7|TRBV27
CASSNAGQSYEQYF
>TRBJ2-5|TRBV2
CASRRAGGQRSQYF
>TRBJ1-1|TRBV3-1
CASSQEQGVGNTEAFF
>TRBJ1-4|TRBV28
CASGGQGKLFF
>TRBJ1-1|TRBV2
CASYKRQMNTEAFF